These T cell receptor beta chains were read from a single sample in a study of shared clonotypes between healthy human individuals. Clones were sequenced by immunoSEQ multiplex PCR, and TCRdb holds only the in-frame ones, with some missing. In the table there are hundreds of thousands of clones, 70% to 80% of which are singletons. The specimen was PBMCs. These receptors were taken from a woman aged 35 to 49 in good health. Some clones in this sample may be carry-over from other donors' samples. Both conserved end residues are part of each CDR3. The D gene is left open where the match is weak. A clone size is listed for some rows: how often the clone was seen (once, few, many), or a class if it is expanded.

v_call: TRBV13; clone_size: NA; j_call: TRBJ2-3; d_call: NA; cdr3_aa: CASSLRLTDTQYF; cdr3_nt: TGTGCCAGCAGCTTGCGACTGACAGATACGCAGTATTTT
v_call: TRBV4-1; clone_size: NA; j_call: TRBJ2-5; d_call: NA; cdr3_aa: CASSQTLQETQYF; cdr3_nt: TGCGCCAGCAGCCAAACCCTGCAAGAGACCCAGTACTTC
v_call: TRBV4-2; clone_size: many; j_call: TRBJ2-5; d_call: NA; cdr3_aa: CASSQDPRGEETQYF; cdr3_nt: TGTGCCAGCAGCCAAGATCCCAGGGGGGAAGAGACCCAGTACTTC
v_call: TRBV28; clone_size: few; j_call: TRBJ2-1; d_call: TRBD2; cdr3_aa: CASSPPYFQRDDEQFF; cdr3_nt: TGTGCCAGCAGTCCCCCTTACTTCCAGCGGGACGATGAGCAGTTCTTC
v_call: TRBV6-4; clone_size: NA; j_call: TRBJ2-1; d_call: NA; cdr3_aa: CASSGQPGTEQFF; cdr3_nt: TGTGCCAGCAGTGGCCAACCCGGGACAGAGCAGTTCTTC
v_call: TRBV6-4; clone_size: NA; j_call: TRBJ1-2; d_call: NA; cdr3_aa: CASSDPGEGWNYGYTF; cdr3_nt: TGTGCCAGCAGTGACCCCGGGGAAGGTTGGAACTATGGCTACACCTTC
v_call: TRBV29-1; clone_size: few; j_call: TRBJ1-1; d_call: NA; cdr3_aa: CSVHPGTGTEAFF; cdr3_nt: TGCAGCGTTCATCCAGGGACGGGCACTGAAGCTTTCTTT
v_call: TRBV7-2; clone_size: NA; j_call: TRBJ2-1; d_call: TRBD2; cdr3_aa: CASSQTSGSVNEQFF; cdr3_nt: TGTGCCAGCAGCCAGACTAGCGGGAGTGTCAATGAGCAGTTCTTC
v_call: TRBV7-9; clone_size: NA; j_call: TRBJ2-1; d_call: TRBD2; cdr3_aa: CASSPRGGSRYNEQFF; cdr3_nt: TGTGCCAGCAGCCCCCGGGGGGGATCTCGGTACAATGAGCAGTTCTTC
v_call: TRBV28; clone_size: NA; j_call: TRBJ1-4; d_call: TRBD1; cdr3_aa: CASETQGGYEKLFF; cdr3_nt: TGTGCCAGCGAGACCCAGGGGGGTTATGAAAAACTGTTTTTT
v_call: TRBV7-3; clone_size: NA; j_call: TRBJ2-7; d_call: TRBD1; cdr3_aa: CASSLTGTGGEYEQYF; cdr3_nt: TGTGCCAGCAGCTTAACAGGGACAGGGGGAGAATACGAGCAGTACTTC
v_call: TRBV6-5; clone_size: NA; j_call: TRBJ2-5; d_call: NA; cdr3_aa: CASSPLTTAGETQYF; cdr3_nt: TGTGCCAGCAGCCCTCTGACGACCGCGGGAGAGACCCAGTACTTC
v_call: TRBV29-1; clone_size: many; j_call: TRBJ1-1; d_call: NA; cdr3_aa: CSVEREGESAFF; cdr3_nt: TGCAGCGTTGAAAGGGAGGGGGAATCGGCTTTCTTT
v_call: TRBV27; clone_size: few; j_call: TRBJ1-2; d_call: NA; cdr3_aa: CASSPRPEPNYGYTF; cdr3_nt: TGTGCCAGCAGTCCTCGACCGGAACCTAACTATGGCTACACCTTC
v_call: TRBV5-1; clone_size: NA; j_call: TRBJ2-2; d_call: NA; cdr3_aa: CASHPDNPNTGELFF; cdr3_nt: TGCGCCAGCCACCCCGACAACCCGAACACCGGGGAGCTGTTTTTT
v_call: TRBV5-5; clone_size: NA; j_call: TRBJ1-2; d_call: NA; cdr3_aa: CASSTDRDYGYTF; cdr3_nt: TGTGCCAGCAGCACGGACAGAGACTATGGCTACACCTTC
v_call: TRBV4-2; clone_size: NA; j_call: TRBJ2-7; d_call: TRBD2; cdr3_aa: CASSQDLATSGTSYEQYF; cdr3_nt: TGTGCCAGCAGCCAAGATCTGGCGACTAGCGGGACCTCCTACGAGCAGTACTTC
v_call: TRBV7-2; clone_size: NA; j_call: TRBJ1-4; d_call: TRBD1; cdr3_aa: CASSRTGTNEKLFF; cdr3_nt: TGTGCCAGCAGCCGGACAGGGACTAATGAAAAACTGTTTTTT
v_call: TRBV7-8; clone_size: NA; j_call: TRBJ1-1; d_call: NA; cdr3_aa: CASSLRRSTEAFF; cdr3_nt: TGTGCCAGCAGCCTCCGACGGTCCACTGAAGCTTTCTTT
v_call: TRBV30; clone_size: NA; j_call: TRBJ1-1; d_call: NA; cdr3_aa: CAWRGGHTEAFF; cdr3_nt: TGTGCCTGGAGGGGGGGGCACACTGAAGCTTTCTTT
v_call: TRBV11-3; clone_size: NA; j_call: TRBJ2-2; d_call: NA; cdr3_aa: CASSFRDGELFF; cdr3_nt: TGTGCCAGCAGCTTCAGGGACGGGGAGCTGTTTTTT
v_call: TRBV6-1; clone_size: many; j_call: TRBJ2-7; d_call: TRBD2; cdr3_aa: CASSEAYGGVGHEQYF; cdr3_nt: TGTGCCAGCAGTGAAGCATACGGGGGGGTCGGACACGAGCAGTACTTC
v_call: TRBV5-1; clone_size: NA; j_call: TRBJ2-3; d_call: NA; cdr3_aa: CASSSQGTDTQYF; cdr3_nt: TGCGCCAGCAGCTCCCAAGGCACAGATACGCAGTATTTT
v_call: TRBV5-1; clone_size: NA; j_call: TRBJ2-1; d_call: TRBD1; cdr3_aa: CASSLEGQGSYNEQFF; cdr3_nt: TGCGCCAGCAGCTTGGAGGGACAGGGATCCTACAATGAGCAGTTCTTC
v_call: TRBV7-3; clone_size: NA; j_call: TRBJ2-1; d_call: NA; cdr3_aa: CASSESSYNEQFF; cdr3_nt: TGTGCCAGCAGTGAAAGCTCCTACAATGAGCAGTTCTTC
v_call: TRBV9; clone_size: NA; j_call: TRBJ2-7; d_call: NA; cdr3_aa: CASSVGQGTYEQYF; cdr3_nt: TGTGCCAGCAGCGTGGGTCAGGGAACCTACGAGCAGTACTTC
v_call: TRBV6-6; clone_size: NA; j_call: TRBJ2-5; d_call: TRBD2; cdr3_aa: CASSPGTSGSKKTQYF; cdr3_nt: TGTGCCAGCAGCCCCGGGACTAGCGGGAGTAAAAAGACCCAGTACTTC
v_call: TRBV4-2; clone_size: NA; j_call: TRBJ1-1; d_call: NA; cdr3_aa: CASSQPGTPITEAFF; cdr3_nt: TGTGCCAGCAGCCAGCCTGGGACTCCGATCACTGAAGCTTTCTTT
v_call: TRBV19; clone_size: NA; j_call: TRBJ2-7; d_call: TRBD1; cdr3_aa: CASSDGQGWEQYF; cdr3_nt: TGTGCCAGTAGCGACGGACAGGGGTGGGAGCAGTACTTC
v_call: TRBV28; clone_size: once; j_call: TRBJ2-2; d_call: NA; cdr3_aa: CASSFALNTGELFF; cdr3_nt: TGTGCCAGCAGTTTTGCGCTTAACACCGGGGAGCTGTTTTTT
v_call: TRBV4-3; clone_size: NA; j_call: TRBJ1-1; d_call: NA; cdr3_aa: CASSQGTAITNTEAFF; cdr3_nt: TGCGCCAGCAGCCAAGGGACAGCTATAACGAACACTGAAGCTTTCTTT
v_call: TRBV7-9; clone_size: NA; j_call: TRBJ2-4; d_call: NA; cdr3_aa: CASSQGGRGRLPSYIQYF; cdr3_nt: TGTGCCAGCAGCCAAGGGGGGAGGGGGAGACTCCCGAGTTACATTCAGTACTTC
v_call: TRBV19; clone_size: NA; j_call: TRBJ1-2; d_call: NA; cdr3_aa: CASAWGTQNYGYTF; cdr3_nt: TGTGCCAGCGCTTGGGGCACCCAAAACTATGGCTACACCTTC
v_call: TRBV5-1; clone_size: NA; j_call: TRBJ2-1; d_call: NA; cdr3_aa: CASSLRATDNEQFF; cdr3_nt: TGCGCCAGCAGCTTGAGGGCTACAGACAATGAGCAGTTCTTC
v_call: TRBV6-1; clone_size: few; j_call: TRBJ2-7; d_call: TRBD2; cdr3_aa: CASSEVAGAIEQYF; cdr3_nt: TGTGCCAGCAGTGAAGTAGCGGGAGCGATCGAGCAGTACTTC
v_call: TRBV7-2; clone_size: NA; j_call: TRBJ1-5; d_call: NA; cdr3_aa: CASSERSSWQPQHF; cdr3_nt: TGTGCCAGCAGCGAAAGATCTAGCTGGCAGCCCCAGCATTTT
v_call: TRBV28; clone_size: NA; j_call: TRBJ1-5; d_call: NA; cdr3_aa: CASSLPGEQPQHF; cdr3_nt: TGTGCCAGCAGTTTACCAGGAGAACAGCCCCAGCATTTT
v_call: TRBV6-4; clone_size: once; j_call: TRBJ2-2; d_call: TRBD2; cdr3_aa: CASSSGTSGKTGELFF; cdr3_nt: TGTGCCAGCAGCTCCGGGACTAGCGGGAAGACCGGGGAGCTGTTTTTT
v_call: TRBV19; clone_size: NA; j_call: TRBJ2-5; d_call: NA; cdr3_aa: CASSYGLFGETQYF; cdr3_nt: TGTGCCAGTAGCTACGGACTATTCGGGGAGACCCAGTACTTC
v_call: TRBV6-1; clone_size: NA; j_call: TRBJ1-2; d_call: NA; cdr3_aa: CASSPGPLGSTF; cdr3_nt: TGTGCCAGCAGCCCCGGGCCCCTGGGGAGCACCTTC